The clone carrying this T cell receptor beta chain showed up many times. TCRdb reanalysed the RT-PCR reads using MiXCR and keeps one entry per CDR3 protein. The sample lists about 680,000 distinct CDR3 sequences; more than 13% were seen once. Looked up from germline, CDR1 is SGHKS and CDR2 is YYEKEE (reference sequence). V trimming: 0 bases; J trimming: 0 bases; junction bases outside the gene matches: 7. The CDR3 is made up of 17 amino acids. Material for sequencing was memory CD4+ T cells from blood. The rearrangement uses TRBV5-5 and TRBJ2-7; 9 nucleotides match TRBD2. The clonotype comes from a female donor in good health, serving as a healthy control. CDR3 loop: CASSLAASGAYSYEQYF. CDR3 sequence (DNA): TGTGCCAGCAGCTTGGCAGCTAGCGGGGCTTACTCCTACGAGCAGTACTTC.